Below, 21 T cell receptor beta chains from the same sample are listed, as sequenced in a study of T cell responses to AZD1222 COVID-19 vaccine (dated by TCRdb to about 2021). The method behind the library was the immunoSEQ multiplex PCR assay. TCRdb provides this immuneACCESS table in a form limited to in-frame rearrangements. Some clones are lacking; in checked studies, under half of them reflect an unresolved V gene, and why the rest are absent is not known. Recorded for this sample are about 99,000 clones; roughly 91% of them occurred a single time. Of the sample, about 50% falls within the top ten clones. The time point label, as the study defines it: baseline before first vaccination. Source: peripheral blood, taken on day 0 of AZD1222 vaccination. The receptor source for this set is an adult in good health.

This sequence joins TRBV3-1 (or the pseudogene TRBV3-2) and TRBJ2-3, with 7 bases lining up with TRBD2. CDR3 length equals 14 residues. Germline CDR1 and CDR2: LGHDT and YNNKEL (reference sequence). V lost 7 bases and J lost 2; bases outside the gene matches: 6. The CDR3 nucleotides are TGTGCCAGCATGCCTAGCGGAACCACAGATACGCAGTATTTT. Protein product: CASMPSGTTDTQYF.

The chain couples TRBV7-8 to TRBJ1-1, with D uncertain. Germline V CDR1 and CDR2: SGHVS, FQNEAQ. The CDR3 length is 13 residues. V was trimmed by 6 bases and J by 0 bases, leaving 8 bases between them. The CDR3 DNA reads TGTGCCAGCAGTACTCAGCTGAACACTGAAGCTTTCTTT. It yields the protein CASSTQLNTEAFF.

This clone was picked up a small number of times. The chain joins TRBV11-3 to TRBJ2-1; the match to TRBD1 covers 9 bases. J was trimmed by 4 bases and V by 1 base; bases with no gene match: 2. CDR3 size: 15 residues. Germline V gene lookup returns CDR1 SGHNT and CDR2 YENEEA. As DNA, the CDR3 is TGTGCCAGCAGCTTAGCAGGACAGGGGTACAATGAGCAGTTCTTC. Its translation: CASSLAGQGYNEQFF.

CDR3 region: CASRNRGGNTEAFF. The CDR3 region has the DNA TGTGCCAGCAGAAACAGGGGTGGGAACACTGAAGCTTTCTTT. This rearrangement joins TRBV3-1 (or the pseudogene TRBV3-2) to TRBJ1-1, with 7 bases lining up with TRBD1. V shed 6 bases, J shed 1 base, and the junction held 5 bases outside the gene matches. Germline V CDR1 and CDR2: LGHDT, YNNKEL (reference sequence). CDR3 length equals 14 residues.

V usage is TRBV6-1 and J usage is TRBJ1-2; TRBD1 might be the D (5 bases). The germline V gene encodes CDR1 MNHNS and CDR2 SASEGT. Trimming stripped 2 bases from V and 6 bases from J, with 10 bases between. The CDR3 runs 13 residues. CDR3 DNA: TGTGCCAGCAGTGAACAGGTAGGGGATGGCTACACCTTC. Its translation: CASSEQVGDGYTF.

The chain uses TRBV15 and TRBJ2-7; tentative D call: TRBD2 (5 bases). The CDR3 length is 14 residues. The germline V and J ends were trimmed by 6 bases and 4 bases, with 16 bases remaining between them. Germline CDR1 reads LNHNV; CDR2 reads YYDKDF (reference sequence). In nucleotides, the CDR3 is TGTGCCACCAGGTTGGCTAGCTTTAGTTACGAGCAGTACTTC. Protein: CATRLASFSYEQYF.

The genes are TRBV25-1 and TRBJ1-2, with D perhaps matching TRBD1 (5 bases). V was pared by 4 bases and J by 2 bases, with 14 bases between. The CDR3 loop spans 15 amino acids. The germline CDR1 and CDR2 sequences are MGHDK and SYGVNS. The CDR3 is CASSGPLKGNYGYTF. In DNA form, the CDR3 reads TGTGCCAGCAGTGGCCCTTTAAAGGGGAACTATGGCTACACCTTC.

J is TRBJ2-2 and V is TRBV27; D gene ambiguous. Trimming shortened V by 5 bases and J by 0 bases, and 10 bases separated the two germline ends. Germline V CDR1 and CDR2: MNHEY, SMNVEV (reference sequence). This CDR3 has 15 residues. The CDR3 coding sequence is TGTGCCAGCAGTCAACGATTGACGAACACCGGGGAGCTGTTTTTT. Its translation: CASSQRLTNTGELFF.

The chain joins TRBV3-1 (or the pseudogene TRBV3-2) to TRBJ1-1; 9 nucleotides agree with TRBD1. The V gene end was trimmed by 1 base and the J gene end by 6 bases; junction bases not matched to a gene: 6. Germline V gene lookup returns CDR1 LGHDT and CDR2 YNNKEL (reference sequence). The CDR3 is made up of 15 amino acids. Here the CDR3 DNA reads TGTGCCAGCAGCCAAGGTTTTGGGACAGGGTCTGAAGCTTTCTTT. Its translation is CASSQGFGTGSEAFF.

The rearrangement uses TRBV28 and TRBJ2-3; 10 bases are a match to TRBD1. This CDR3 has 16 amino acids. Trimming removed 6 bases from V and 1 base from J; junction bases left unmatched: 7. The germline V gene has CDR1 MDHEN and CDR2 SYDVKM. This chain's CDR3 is CASSRSGTGGTDTQYF. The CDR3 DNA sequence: TGTGCCAGCAGCCGCTCCGGGACAGGGGGCACAGATACGCAGTATTTT.

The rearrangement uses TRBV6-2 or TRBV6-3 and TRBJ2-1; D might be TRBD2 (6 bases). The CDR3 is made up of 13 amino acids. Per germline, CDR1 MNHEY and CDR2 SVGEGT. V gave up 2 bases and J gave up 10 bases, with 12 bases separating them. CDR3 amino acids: CASSYAGTREQFF. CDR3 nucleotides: TGTGCCAGCAGTTACGCCGGGACTCGCGAGCAGTTCTTC.

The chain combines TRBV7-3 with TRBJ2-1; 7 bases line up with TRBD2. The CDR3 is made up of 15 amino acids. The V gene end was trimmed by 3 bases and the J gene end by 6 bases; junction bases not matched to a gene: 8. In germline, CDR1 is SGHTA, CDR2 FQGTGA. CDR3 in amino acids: CASSFGRAAINEQFF. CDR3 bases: TGTGCCAGCAGCTTTGGGAGGGCCGCTATCAATGAGCAGTTCTTC.

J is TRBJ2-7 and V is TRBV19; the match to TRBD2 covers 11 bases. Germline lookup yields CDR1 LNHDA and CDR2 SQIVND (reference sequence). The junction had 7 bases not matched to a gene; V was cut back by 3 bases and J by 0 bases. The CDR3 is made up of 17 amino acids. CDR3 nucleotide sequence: TGTGCCAGTAGTATCCGACTAGCGGGGTCCAGCTCCTACGAGCAGTACTTC. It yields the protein CASSIRLAGSSSYEQYF.

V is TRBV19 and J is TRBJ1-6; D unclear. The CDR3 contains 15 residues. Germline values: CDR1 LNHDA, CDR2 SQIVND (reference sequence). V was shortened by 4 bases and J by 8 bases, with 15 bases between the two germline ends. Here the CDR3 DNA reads TGTGCCAGTAGTACGGACGGTAGGGTCTATTCACCCCTCCACTTT. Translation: CASSTDGRVYSPLHF.

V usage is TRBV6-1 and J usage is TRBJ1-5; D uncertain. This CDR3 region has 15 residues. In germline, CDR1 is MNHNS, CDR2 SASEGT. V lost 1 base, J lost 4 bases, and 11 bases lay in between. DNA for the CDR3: TGTGCCAGCAGTGAAGTTCGTGCAGGAAATCAGCCCCAGCATTTT. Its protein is CASSEVRAGNQPQHF.

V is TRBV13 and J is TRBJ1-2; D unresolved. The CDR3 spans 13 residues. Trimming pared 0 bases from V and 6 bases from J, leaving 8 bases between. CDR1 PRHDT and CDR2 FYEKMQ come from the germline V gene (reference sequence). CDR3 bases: TGTGCCAGCAGCTTAGGGTCGTTGAATGGCTACACCTTC. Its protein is CASSLGSLNGYTF. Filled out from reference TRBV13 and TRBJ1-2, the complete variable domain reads AAGVIQSPRHLIKEKRETATLKCYPIPRHDTVYWYQQGPGQDPQFLISFYEKMQSDKGSIPDRFSAQQFSDYHSELNMSSLELGDSALYFCASSLGSLNGYTFGSGTRLTVV.

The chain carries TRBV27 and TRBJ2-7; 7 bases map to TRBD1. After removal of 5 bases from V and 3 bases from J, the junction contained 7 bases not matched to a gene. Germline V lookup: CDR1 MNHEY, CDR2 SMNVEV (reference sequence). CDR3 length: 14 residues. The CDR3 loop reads CASSTYGQVYEQYF. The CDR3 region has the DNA TGTGCCAGCAGTACCTATGGACAGGTCTACGAGCAGTACTTC.

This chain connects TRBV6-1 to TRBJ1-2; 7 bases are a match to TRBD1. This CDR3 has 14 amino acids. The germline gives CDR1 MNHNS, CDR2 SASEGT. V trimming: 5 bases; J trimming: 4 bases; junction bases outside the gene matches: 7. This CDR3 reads CASSTPGTVYGYTF. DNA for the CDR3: TGTGCCAGCAGTACCCCTGGGACAGTCTATGGCTACACCTTC.

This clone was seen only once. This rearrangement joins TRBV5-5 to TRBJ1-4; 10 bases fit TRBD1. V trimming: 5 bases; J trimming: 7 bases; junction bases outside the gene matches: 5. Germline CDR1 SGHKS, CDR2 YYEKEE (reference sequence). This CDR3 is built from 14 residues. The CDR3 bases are TGTGCCAGCAGTTTGACAGGGGGCTCTGAAAAACTGTTTTTT. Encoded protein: CASSLTGGSEKLFF.

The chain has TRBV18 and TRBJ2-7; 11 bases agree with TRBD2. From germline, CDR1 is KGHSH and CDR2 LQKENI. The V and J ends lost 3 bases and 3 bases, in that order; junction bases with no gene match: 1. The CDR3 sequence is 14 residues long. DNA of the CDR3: TGTGCCAGCTCACCGACTAGCGGGATCTACGAGCAGTACTTC. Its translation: CASSPTSGIYEQYF.

The CDR3 nucleotides are TGTGCCAGCAGATCAGGGTACGCCACCGGGGAGCTGTTTTTT. Translating it yields CASRSGYATGELFF. This chain joins TRBV6-4 and TRBJ2-2; D is possibly TRBD1 (5 bases). V dropped 6 bases and J dropped 4 bases, with 12 bases sitting between them. Looked up from germline, CDR1 is MRHNA and CDR2 is SNTAGT. CDR3 length: 14 residues.